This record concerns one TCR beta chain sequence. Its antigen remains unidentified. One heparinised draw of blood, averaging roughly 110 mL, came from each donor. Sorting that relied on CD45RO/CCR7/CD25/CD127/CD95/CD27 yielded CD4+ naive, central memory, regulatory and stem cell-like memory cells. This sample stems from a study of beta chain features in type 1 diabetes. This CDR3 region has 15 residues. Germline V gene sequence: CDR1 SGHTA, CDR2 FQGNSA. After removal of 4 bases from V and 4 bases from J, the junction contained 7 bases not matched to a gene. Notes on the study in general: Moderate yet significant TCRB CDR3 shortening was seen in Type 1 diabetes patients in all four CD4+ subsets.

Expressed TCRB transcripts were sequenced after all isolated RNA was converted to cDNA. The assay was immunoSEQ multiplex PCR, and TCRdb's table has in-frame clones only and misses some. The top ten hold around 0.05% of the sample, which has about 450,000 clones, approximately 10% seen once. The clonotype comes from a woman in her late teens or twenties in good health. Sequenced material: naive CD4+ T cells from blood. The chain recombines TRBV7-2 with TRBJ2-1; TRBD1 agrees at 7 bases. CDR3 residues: CASSYDRVLYNEQFF. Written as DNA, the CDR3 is TGTGCCAGCAGCTATGACAGGGTACTATACAATGAGCAGTTCTTC.